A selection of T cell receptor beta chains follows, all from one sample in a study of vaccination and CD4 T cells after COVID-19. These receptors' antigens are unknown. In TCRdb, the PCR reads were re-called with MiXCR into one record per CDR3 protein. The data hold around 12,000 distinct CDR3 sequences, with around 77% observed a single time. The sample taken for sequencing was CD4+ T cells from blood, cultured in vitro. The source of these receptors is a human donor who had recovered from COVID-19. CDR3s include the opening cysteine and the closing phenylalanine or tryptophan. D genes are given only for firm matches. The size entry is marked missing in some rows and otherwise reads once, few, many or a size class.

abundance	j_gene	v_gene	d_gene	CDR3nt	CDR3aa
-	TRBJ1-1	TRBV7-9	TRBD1	TGTGCCAGCAGCCGACAGGGCGGCACTGAAGCTTTCTTT	CASSRQGGTEAFF
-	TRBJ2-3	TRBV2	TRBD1	TGTGCCACCAGGAACCGGGACAGGGTCGTAGATACGCAGTATTTT	CATRNRDRVVDTQYF
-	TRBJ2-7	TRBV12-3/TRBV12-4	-	TGTGCCAGCAGTTTTCTGCTAGCGAGCTACGAGCAGTACTTC	CASSFLLASYEQYF
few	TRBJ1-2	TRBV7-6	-	TGTGCCAGCAGCCCTAACCCGACAGATTATGGCTACACCTTC	CASSPNPTDYGYTF
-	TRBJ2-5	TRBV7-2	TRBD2	TGTGCCAGCAGCCTCGGGACTAGCTTTGAGACCCAGTACTTC	CASSLGTSFETQYF
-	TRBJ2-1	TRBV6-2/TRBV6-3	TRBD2	TGTGCCAGCAACGCGTTAGCGGGGATATACAATGAGCAGTTCTTC	CASNALAGIYNEQFF
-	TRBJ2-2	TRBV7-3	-	TGTGCCAGCAGCTTTCACACCGGGGAGCTGTTTTTT	CASSFHTGELFF
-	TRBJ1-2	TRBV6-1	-	TGTGCCAGCGGGCAGGGATCTTATGGCTACACCTTC	CASGQGSYGYTF
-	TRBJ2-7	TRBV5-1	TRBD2	TGCGCCAGCAGCTTGAGCGGGAGCTCCTACGAGCAGTACTTC	CASSLSGSSYEQYF
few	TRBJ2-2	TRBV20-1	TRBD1	TGCAGTGCTAGCCGACAGGGCGCGAACACCGGGGAGCTGTTTTTT	CSASRQGANTGELFF
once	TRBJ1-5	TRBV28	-	TGTGCCGGCAGTTTAACCCCGGTTAGCAATCAGCCCCAGCATTTT	CAGSLTPVSNQPQHF
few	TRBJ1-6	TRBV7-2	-	TGTGCCAGCAGCTCAGACAGGAGGTTTTCACCCCTCCACTTT	CASSSDRRFSPLHF
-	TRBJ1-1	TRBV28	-	TGTGCCAGCAGTTTGCCCACAGGGATGAACACTGAAGCTTTCTTT	CASSLPTGMNTEAFF
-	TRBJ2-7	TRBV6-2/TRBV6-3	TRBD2	TGTGCCAGCAGTTACCGGACTAGCGGGGCCTACGAGCAGTACTTC	CASSYRTSGAYEQYF
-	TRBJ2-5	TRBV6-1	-	TGTGCCAGCAGTACCCTAGCGCTTCAAGAGACCCAGTACTTC	CASSTLALQETQYF
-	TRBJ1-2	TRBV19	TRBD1	TGTGCCAGTAGTAGCCCACACAGGGGCGCGAGCTATGGCTACACCTTC	CASSSPHRGASYGYTF
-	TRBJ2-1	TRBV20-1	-	TGCAGTGCTAGCGGTAAGGGTCCGTTCTTC	CSASGKGPFF
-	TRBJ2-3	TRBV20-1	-	TGCAGTGCTAGTAGCACCCTCACAGATACGCAGTATTTT	CSASSTLTDTQYF
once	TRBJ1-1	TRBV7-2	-	TGTGCCAGCAGCTTTGTTCTGGGGACTGAAGCTTTCTTT	CASSFVLGTEAFF
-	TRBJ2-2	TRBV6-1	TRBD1	TGTGCCAGCAGATTCGACAGGGGCCCCGGGGAGCTGTTTTTT	CASRFDRGPGELFF
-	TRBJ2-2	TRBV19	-	TGTGCCAGTAGTACCGGGGGTGGGCAGAACCCCACCGGGGAGCTGTTTTTT	CASSTGGGQNPTGELFF
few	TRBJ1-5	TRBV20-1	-	TGCAGTGCTTCCCTCAGCAATCAGCCCCAGCATTTT	CSASLSNQPQHF
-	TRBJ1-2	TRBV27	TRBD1	TGTGCCAGCAGTTTAAAAGGACAGGGCTATGGCTACACCTTC	CASSLKGQGYGYTF
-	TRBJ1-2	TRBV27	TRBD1	TGTGCCAGCAGTCCTCAAGGGGGCCGGTGGGGCTACACCTTC	CASSPQGGRWGYTF
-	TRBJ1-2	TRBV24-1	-	TGTGCCACCAGTGCCGGGGTACGAGGCTACACCTTC	CATSAGVRGYTF
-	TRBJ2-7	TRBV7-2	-	TGTGCCAGCAGCTTCAGTGGTTACGAGCAGTACTTC	CASSFSGYEQYF
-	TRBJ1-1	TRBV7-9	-	TGTGCCAGCAGCTTAGTGGGCAGCGATATGAACACTGAAGCTTTCTTT	CASSLVGSDMNTEAFF
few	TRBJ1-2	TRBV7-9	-	TGTGCCAGCAGCTTATTCCAGGCGAACTATGGCTACACCTTC	CASSLFQANYGYTF
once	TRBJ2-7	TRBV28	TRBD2	TGTGCCAGTGAGAGGCGGGGTAGCGGGAGACCGCCCTACGAGCAGTACTTC	CASERRGSGRPPYEQYF
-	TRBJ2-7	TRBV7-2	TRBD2	TGTGCCAGCAGCCGGGGACTAGCGGGAGATGTGCAGTACTTC	CASSRGLAGDVQYF
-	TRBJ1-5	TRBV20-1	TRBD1	TGCAGTGCTAGAGATTTGGACAGGGGCTTTCTCCCCAATCAGCCCCAGCATTTT	CSARDLDRGFLPNQPQHF
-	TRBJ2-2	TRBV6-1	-	TGTGCCTCCCGCCGGGGGATCGGGGGCACCGGGGAGCTGTTTTTT	CASRRGIGGTGELFF
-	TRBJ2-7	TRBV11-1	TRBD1	TGTGCCAGCAGTCGCGGCCGGACCGGGACAGCGAATACCTACGAGCAGTACTTC	CASSRGRTGTANTYEQYF
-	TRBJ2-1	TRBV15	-	TGTGCCACCAGCAGAGATGGGGGCTCGCCGACGGGGAGGGGTGAGCAGTTCTTC	CATSRDGGSPTGRGEQFF
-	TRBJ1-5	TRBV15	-	TGTGCCACCAGCAGAGATCGATTTGACCGCACCCTCAATCAGCCCCAGCATTTT	CATSRDRFDRTLNQPQHF
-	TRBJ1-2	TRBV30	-	TGTGCCTGGAGTGTTACCGGCTCTAACGGCTACACCTTC	CAWSVTGSNGYTF
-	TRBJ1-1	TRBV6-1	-	TGTGCCAGCAGTAGACAGTACACTGAAGCTTTCTTT	CASSRQYTEAFF
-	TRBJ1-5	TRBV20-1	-	TGCAGCTCCGCGGAAAGCAATCAGCCCCAGCATTTT	CSSAESNQPQHF
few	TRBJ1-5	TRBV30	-	TGTGCCTGGAGTGTCCAGGGCGCCCAGCCCCAGCATTTT	CAWSVQGAQPQHF
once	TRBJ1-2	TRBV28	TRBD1	TGTGCCAGCACCCCAGGGGGACCCGGGGTTGTTGGCTACACCTTC	CASTPGGPGVVGYTF
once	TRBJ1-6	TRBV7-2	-	TGTGCCAGCAGCTTAGTTGGGGGTTGGGATTCACCCCTCCACTTT	CASSLVGGWDSPLHF
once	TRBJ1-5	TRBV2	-	TGTTCCCATCAGCCCCAGCATTTT	CSHQPQHF
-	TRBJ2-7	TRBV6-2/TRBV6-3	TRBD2	TGTGCCAGCGGGACCCTTCCGGGACTAGCGGACTACGAGCAGTACTTC	CASGTLPGLADYEQYF
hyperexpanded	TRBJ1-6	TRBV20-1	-	TGCAGTGTCAGGTTGAGGTCCTATAATTCACCCCTCCACTTT	CSVRLRSYNSPLHF
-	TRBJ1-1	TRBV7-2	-	TGTGCCAGCAGCTTAGATCGGGGTGTGGGCACTGAAGCTTTCTTT	CASSLDRGVGTEAFF
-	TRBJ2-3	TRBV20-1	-	TGCAGTGCTAGGGTCCGGGGCCAGAGGGATACGCAGTATTTT	CSARVRGQRDTQYF